This TCR beta chain was profiled in a study of cytomegalovirus exposure and HLA in healthy donors. CDR3 size: 13 residues. V was clipped by 8 bases and J by 8 bases; unmatched bases: 4. Germline V gene lookup returns CDR1 PRHDT and CDR2 FYEKMQ (reference sequence). Amplification used 60 Vbeta primers and 13 Jbeta primers. As processed by the authors: A later analysis counted some 87 million unique TCR beta chains, some 12 million shared. Here immunoSEQ multiplex PCR was the method, and the copy in TCRdb shows in-frame clones only, minus some. That table furnishes V, J and clone size, whereas the DNA furnished D and trimming. The table lists approximately 100,000 clones, roughly 71% of them singletons.

The chain recombines TRBV13 with TRBJ2-1, with 12 bases identical to TRBD2. This clonotype was obtained from a middle-aged man in good health and CMV-seropositive. The sample was PBMCs. CDR3 amino acids: CASGGLAGDEQFF. DNA of the CDR3: TGTGCCAGCGGGGGACTAGCGGGCGATGAGCAGTTCTTC.